Below, 30 T cell receptor beta chains from the same sample are listed, as sequenced in a study of cytomegalovirus exposure and HLA in healthy donors. The PCR ran on 60 Vbeta and 13 Jbeta primers. Produced via immunoSEQ multiplex PCR; TCRdb's table is partial and in-frame only. The table records some 170,000 clones, roughly 80% of them present only once. Sequencing input: PBMCs. These receptors were taken from a girl aged 2-10 years in good health and CMV-seropositive.

This clone was found once. J is TRBJ2-7 and V is TRBV30, with unresolved D. The ends were cut back, 7 bases at V and 1 base at J, with 11 bases in the middle. Germline CDR1 reads GTSNPN; CDR2 reads SVGIG (reference sequence). The CDR3 contains 12 residues. The DNA of the CDR3 is TGTGCCTTGTCTAGGTGGTCCTACGAGCAGTACTTC. It yields the protein CALSRWSYEQYF.

The V and J genes are TRBV9 and TRBJ2-5, with 10 positions matching TRBD1. Germline V gives CDR1 SGDLS, CDR2 YYNGEE. There are 13 residues in the CDR3. V lost 3 bases to trimming and J lost 5 bases; unmatched junction nucleotides: 1. For the CDR3, the DNA is TGTGCCAGCAGCGCGGGACAGGGGGAGACCCAGTACTTC. This encodes CASSAGQGETQYF.

This clone was seen more than once but under ten times. V usage is TRBV27 and J usage is TRBJ2-5; no clear D gene. This CDR3 contains 15 residues. V was shortened by 6 bases and J by 3 bases, with 17 bases between the two germline ends. Germline CDR1 and CDR2: MNHEY and SMNVEV (reference sequence). DNA of the CDR3: TGTGCCAGCAGGCTAGAGAGAGGATCAGAAGAGACCCAGTACTTC. It translates to CASRLERGSEETQYF.

V is TRBV28 and J is TRBJ2-7, with 10 bases fitting TRBD2. Germline V gene sequence: CDR1 MDHEN, CDR2 SYDVKM. The junction had 10 bases not matched to a gene; V was cut back by 3 bases and J by 5 bases. CDR3 length: 16 amino acids. The CDR3 DNA follows: TGTGCCAGCAGTTTCCCTGGACTAGCGGCACGGGACGAGCAGTACTTC. This translates into CASSFPGLAARDEQYF.

This rearrangement joins TRBV6-6 to TRBJ2-7, with 8 nucleotides matching TRBD1. J was trimmed by 2 bases and V by 5 bases; bases with no gene match: 8. Germline V CDR1 and CDR2: MNHNY, SVGAGI (reference sequence). The CDR3 length is 15 residues. CDR3 residues: CASSGDRLTAYEQYF. The CDR3 coding sequence is TGTGCCAGCAGTGGGGACAGGCTTACCGCCTACGAGCAGTACTTC.

The chain combines TRBV9 with TRBJ2-5, with D possibly matching TRBD1 (6 bases). This CDR3 has 11 residues. V lost 4 bases and J 5 bases, leaving 6 bases between the germline ends. Germline V CDR1 and CDR2: SGDLS, YYNGEE. The CDR3 DNA reads TGTGCCAGCAGCAGGGGGGAGACCCAGTACTTC. Encoded protein: CASSRGETQYF.

This chain connects TRBV11-2 to TRBJ1-5; no firm D call. This CDR3 region has 13 residues. Trimming pared 3 bases from V and 8 bases from J, leaving 11 bases between. From germline, CDR1 is SGHAT and CDR2 FQNNGV. CDR3 nucleotides: TGTGCCAGCAGCTTCGGGCGGGCGGAGCCCCAGCATTTT. This sequence encodes CASSFGRAEPQHF. Full variable domain (missing parts from reference TRBV11-2 and TRBJ1-5): EAGVAQSPRYKIIEKRQSVAFWCNPISGHATLYWYQQILGQGPKLLIQFQNNGVVDDSQLPKDRFSAERLKGVDSTLKIQPAKLEDSAVYLCASSFGRAEPQHFGDGTRLSIL.

The CDR3, as DNA: TGTGCCACTGGGACAGGGGGGGCTGGGGCCAACGTCCTGACTTTC. Translation gives CATGTGGAGANVLTF. The rearrangement links TRBV28 to TRBJ2-6; 11 bases match TRBD1. This CDR3 region has 15 residues. After removal of 10 bases from V and 2 bases from J, the junction contained 4 bases not matched to a gene. The germline V gene has CDR1 MDHEN and CDR2 SYDVKM. Full variable domain (outside the CDR3, taken from reference TRBV28 and TRBJ2-6): DVKVTQSSRYLVKRTGEKVFLECVQDMDHENMFWYRQDPGLGLRLIYFSYDVKMKEKGDIPEGYSVSREKKERFSLILESASTNQTSMYLCATGTGGAGANVLTFGAGSRLTVL.

The chain couples TRBV9 to TRBJ2-6; 9 nucleotides agree with TRBD1. With 3 bases clipped from V and 2 bases from J, the junction kept 9 bases outside the gene matches. This CDR3 spans 18 amino acids. Germline V lookup: CDR1 SGDLS, CDR2 YYNGEE. CDR3 sequence: CASSGFRDREAGANVLTF. For the CDR3, the DNA is TGTGCCAGCAGCGGTTTCCGGGACAGGGAAGCTGGGGCCAACGTCCTGACTTTC. The full variable domain, its missing parts supplied by reference TRBV9 and TRBJ2-6, is DSGVTQTPKHLITATGQRVTLRCSPRSGDLSVYWYQQSLDQGLQFLIQYYNGEERAKGNILERFSAQQFPDLHSELNLSSLELGDSALYFCASSGFRDREAGANVLTFGAGSRLTVL.

This chain uses TRBV27 with TRBJ2-3; tentative D call: TRBD2 (5 bases). The germline V gene encodes CDR1 MNHEY and CDR2 SMNVEV (reference sequence). The CDR3 sequence is 16 residues long. Trimming left V 5 bases short and J 0 bases short, with 15 bases between. CDR3 residues: CASSPPSSPSTDTQYF. The CDR3 nucleotides are TGTGCCAGCAGTCCTCCTAGCTCCCCTAGCACAGATACGCAGTATTTT.

The chain is built from TRBV18 and TRBJ2-3; TRBD1 is a possible D gene (5 bases). The CDR3 loop spans 14 amino acids. Germline V lookup: CDR1 KGHSH, CDR2 LQKENI. V was pared by 1 base and J by 4 bases, with 9 bases between. Written as DNA, the CDR3 is TGTGCCAGCTCACCACTGGAAGGGGCAGATACGCAGTATTTT. It codes for CASSPLEGADTQYF.

This clone was seen once. The chain links TRBV6-6 to TRBJ1-4, with 7 bases matching TRBD1. Germline-derived CDR1 and CDR2 are MNHNY and SVGAGI (reference sequence). V shed 6 bases, J shed 0 bases, and the junction held 4 bases outside the gene matches. The CDR3 has 15 amino acids. CDR3 DNA: TGTGCCAGCAGGCGACAGGGAGCAACTAATGAAAAACTGTTTTTT. This translates into CASRRQGATNEKLFF.

The chain combines TRBV27 with TRBJ2-5, with 8 bases matching TRBD2. Germline V gives CDR1 MNHEY, CDR2 SMNVEV (reference sequence). This CDR3 comprises 19 residues. The V segment lost 6 bases and the J segment 3 bases; nucleotides outside the gene matches: 21. The CDR3 coding sequence is TGTGCCAGCAGCTCAAGGAGGTGGGCTAGCGGGTCAACCAAAGAGACCCAGTACTTC. Translation gives CASSSRRWASGSTKETQYF.

This chain uses TRBV14 with TRBJ2-6, with D possibly matching TRBD2 (5 bases). The V end was cut by 4 bases, the J end by 2 bases, with 9 bases between. The CDR3 runs 15 residues. CDR1 is SGHDN and CDR2 is FVKESK in the germline V gene. CDR3 protein: CASSLSGTGANVLTF. CDR3 DNA sequence: TGTGCCAGCAGCCTCAGCGGAACTGGGGCCAACGTCCTGACTTTC.

V and J are TRBV6-7 and TRBJ2-7; 8 bases map to TRBD2. TRBV6-7 is known as an ORF, though its function is uncertain. The CDR3 runs to 14 residues. Germline trimming cut 5 bases from V and 2 bases from J; bases unmatched to any gene: 5. CDR3 DNA sequence: TGTGCCAGCAGTCTACTAGCGGCCCCCTACGAGCAGTACTTC. Amino acids: CASSLLAAPYEQYF.

The CDR3 sequence: CATSRDKGTDTQYF. CDR3 nucleotides: TGTGCCACCAGCAGAGATAAGGGGACAGATACGCAGTATTTT. This chain uses TRBV15 with TRBJ2-3, with D possibly being TRBD1 (5 bases). Trimming stripped 0 bases from V and 3 bases from J, with 7 bases between. The germline V gene has CDR1 LNHNV and CDR2 YYDKDF (reference sequence). CDR3 length: 14 residues.

CDR3 DNA sequence: TGTGCCAGCAGTTTGGGCGTGGCCTCTAGCACAGATACGCAGTATTTT. It codes for CASSLGVASSTDTQYF. The gene calls are TRBV6-5 and TRBJ2-3; the D is unclear. Trimming pared 4 bases from V and 0 bases from J, leaving 14 bases between. Germline V gives CDR1 MNHEY, CDR2 SVGAGI. The CDR3 runs to 16 residues.

This chain uses TRBV5-1 with TRBJ1-2, with D perhaps matching TRBD1 (5 bases). CDR3 length: 14 residues. Per the germline V gene, CDR1 is SGHRS and CDR2 is YFSETQ. V gave up 2 bases and J gave up 7 bases, with 15 bases separating them. The CDR3 sequence: CASSFAGPMLGYTF. The CDR3 coding sequence is TGCGCCAGCAGCTTCGCAGGGCCTATGCTTGGCTACACCTTC.

The chain carries TRBV27 and TRBJ1-5, with 8 bases matching TRBD1. The germline CDR1 and CDR2 sequences are MNHEY and SMNVEV (reference sequence). V shed 4 bases and J 1 base; nucleotides not matched to a gene: 3. CDR3 length: 15 residues. The CDR3 reads CASSWTGLSNQPQHF. CDR3 coding DNA: TGTGCCAGCAGTTGGACAGGGTTGAGCAATCAGCCCCAGCATTTT.

This clone was seen a few times. The chain employs TRBV5-6 and TRBJ1-1; no firm D call. The CDR3 has 11 residues. The V end lost 5 bases, the J end lost 8 bases, and 10 bases lay between the germline ends. Looked up from germline, CDR1 is SGHDT and CDR2 is YYEEEE. CDR3 in amino acids: CASRSTGEAFF. The DNA of the CDR3 is TGTGCCAGCAGATCGACTGGGGAAGCTTTCTTT.

The chain uses TRBV10-3 and TRBJ2-5; 8 nucleotides line up with TRBD2. Germline CDR1 is ENHRY and CDR2 is SYGVKD. V lost 3 bases and J lost 5; bases outside the gene matches: 8. This CDR3 contains 15 residues. This CDR3 reads CAISDPAGGSETQYF. The CDR3 bases are TGTGCCATCAGTGACCCGGCGGGGGGTAGCGAGACCCAGTACTTC.

The chain combines TRBV10-3 with TRBJ2-1; 7 bases align to TRBD1. Germline V gene lookup returns CDR1 ENHRY and CDR2 SYGVKD. Trimming took 5 bases from V and 7 from J; bases not matched to a gene: 11. The CDR3 extends over 15 amino acids. The CDR3 DNA reads TGTGCCATCAGTTGGGACAGCTTTGCGCAGAATGAGCAGTTCTTC. Amino acids: CAISWDSFAQNEQFF.

The V gene is TRBV6-1, the J gene TRBJ2-5; possible D gene TRBD1, 7 bases. Germline CDR1 is MNHNS and CDR2 is SASEGT. The V end lost 8 bases, the J end lost 4 bases, and 17 bases lay between the germline ends. The length of the CDR3 is 14 residues. CDR3 residues: CASCPSGGGETQYF. Written as DNA, the CDR3 is TGTGCCAGCTGTCCCTCAGGGGGAGGAGAGACCCAGTACTTC.

The chain is built from TRBV28 and TRBJ2-7; 11 bases line up with TRBD2. After removal of 5 bases from V and 4 bases from J, the junction contained 10 bases not matched to a gene. The germline CDR1 and CDR2 sequences are MDHEN and SYDVKM. This CDR3 is 16 amino acids long. Written as DNA, the CDR3 is TGTGCCAGCAGTCCCTTGACTAGCGGGATTTTTTACGAGCAGTACTTC. Translated, it gives CASSPLTSGIFYEQYF. The variable domain in full, with the rest retrieved from reference TRBV28 and TRBJ2-7, is DVKVTQSSRYLVKRTGEKVFLECVQDMDHENMFWYRQDPGLGLRLIYFSYDVKMKEKGDIPEGYSVSREKKERFSLILESASTNQTSMYLCASSPLTSGIFYEQYFGPGTRLTVT.

This clone was observed a handful of times. This chain joins TRBV18 and TRBJ1-3; D is unclear. Germline V gene sequence: CDR1 KGHSH, CDR2 LQKENI. V was pared by 6 bases and J by 4 bases, with 7 bases between. The CDR3 length is 12 residues. The CDR3 loop reads CASSEAGNTIYF. The DNA for the CDR3 is TGTGCCAGCTCTGAGGCAGGAAACACCATATATTTT.

This clone has just a few counts. The rearrangement joins TRBV19 to TRBJ2-5; D might be TRBD1 (6 bases). The ends were cut back, 3 bases at V and 5 bases at J, with 19 bases in the middle. CDR1 is LNHDA and CDR2 is SQIVND in the germline V gene (reference sequence). The CDR3 covers 16 residues. The chain's CDR3 is CASSIPQGQGRETQYF. The CDR3 bases are TGTGCCAGTAGTATCCCCCAGGGCCAGGGGCGGGAGACCCAGTACTTC.

As for this clone: Mismatch with germline at one junction end may stem from a read error. The sample holds other DNA sequences that translate to the same CDR3. The chain joins TRBV2 to TRBJ2-6; D is possibly TRBD1 (6 bases). Germline V gene data show CDR1 as SNHLY and CDR2 as FYNNEI. The CDR3 is 18 amino acids. The CDR3 is CASSVPTSTGSGANVLTF. As DNA, the CDR3 is TGTGCCAGCAGCGTACCTACCTCGACAGGATCTGGGGCCAACGTCCTGACCTTC.

This clone was detected a few times. V is TRBV4-2 and J is TRBJ2-2; 8 bases match TRBD1. The CDR3 extends over 16 amino acids. After removal of 4 bases from V and 5 bases from J, the junction contained 9 bases not matched to a gene. Germline V gene data show CDR1 as LGHNA and CDR2 as YNFKEQ. Written as DNA, the CDR3 is TGTGCCAGCAGCCGGGGACAGGACTATTTTACCGGGGAGCTGTTTTTT. It translates to CASSRGQDYFTGELFF.

V and J are TRBV6-5 and TRBJ2-1; 10 bases are a match to TRBD2. V shed 7 bases and J 6 bases; nucleotides not matched to a gene: 9. Germline assignment: CDR1 MNHEY and CDR2 SVGAGI. The CDR3 covers 15 residues. CDR3 DNA sequence: TGTGCCAGCACCCGAGGGACTAGCGACGGCAATGAGCAGTTCTTC. Its translation: CASTRGTSDGNEQFF.

V and J are TRBV6-1 and TRBJ2-7; TRBD2 is a possible D gene (5 bases). Germline V gene sequence: CDR1 MNHNS, CDR2 SASEGT. The V end was cut by 1 base, the J end by 13 bases, with 17 bases between. There are 13 residues in the CDR3. This CDR3 is CASSEGAQDLGYF. The CDR3, as DNA: TGTGCCAGCAGTGAAGGGGCTCAGGACTTAGGCTACTTC.